This T cell receptor beta chain appears in the sequencing data of a study of human T cells and chemical hapten exposure. Time point noted: patch test 2, 6 weeks after DPC sensitization. Treatment given: therapeutic diphenylcyclopropenone sensitization with weekly scalp DPC. In this sample, this clonotype turned up a few times. What it recognizes is unknown. V lost 6 bases and J 3 bases, leaving 8 bases between the germline ends. The germline V gene encodes CDR1 SQVTM and CDR2 ANQGSEA. The length of the CDR3 is 11 residues. In the authors' workflow: Ranging from roughly 20,000 to 690,600, TCR counts per sample had a median value of around 92,000. MiXCR, run by TCRdb on the RACE reads, gives a single entry per CDR3 protein. The V and J calls and clone size are TCRdb's, not the authors'. The sample lists fewer than 100,000 distinct CDR3 sequences, about 9.3% occurring once. Study-level results: Significantly more large CDR3 similarity clusters were formed by expanded TCRs than by controls.

This specimen was whole blood, taken in connection with sensitization to the hapten diphenylcyclopropenone (DPC). The gene calls are TRBV29-1 and TRBJ1-2; a weak D match, TRBD1 (5 bases). This sequence was found in a woman between 40 and 55 years old with alopecia areata. Some clones in this sample may be carry-over from other donors' samples. CDR3 sequence: CSVPTDYGYTF. The DNA for the CDR3 is TGCAGCGTCCCGACAGACTATGGCTACACCTTC.